The T cell receptor (beta chain) described here comes from a study of graft-versus-host responses after intestinal transplantation (dated by TCRdb to the early 2020s). About the full investigation: Recipients received multivisceral, liver-intestinal, or isolated intestinal transplants. Instead of going to the commercial service, samples from a few later patients were sequenced in-house on an Illumina MiSeq and processed with MiXCR. After intestinal transplantation, graft-versus-host and host-versus-graft alloreactive T cell clones were followed in the graft, circulation and bone marrow using bulk TCR-beta CDR3 sequencing. A peak of at least 4% donor T cells among recipient peripheral blood mononuclear cells was the definition used for donor T cell macrochimerism. Every recipient was given anti-thymocyte globulin induction, then maintenance tacrolimus and steroids for roughly three years. The cohort enrolled roughly 25 intestinal transplant recipients including one retransplant, and a few patients lacking pretransplant specimens were excluded. To identify alloreactive clones, pre-transplant mixed lymphocyte reaction products were sequenced and compared with unstimulated pre-transplant donor and recipient T cells.

To isolate intraepithelial and lamina propria lymphocytes from graft specimens, dithiothreitol, EDTA incubations and collagenase D digestion were used. Serial intestinal graft biopsy specimens collected up to 600 days after transplant underwent bulk TCR-beta sequencing. From the cysteine up to the phenylalanine, the CDR3 has a length of 15 residues. CDR3 DNA only is kept here, 45 bases in frame from base 1. Trimming takes 6 bases off V and 10 bases off J; junction bases not matched to a gene: 14. From a lookup of the germline V gene, CDR1 and CDR2 are SGHVS and FNYEAQ. Beyond this particular receptor, the publication reports: Early after transplant, peak levels of circulating GvH clones were associated with declines in HvG clones. The relatively low number and heterogeneity of intestinal transplant patients limited the conclusions. GvH clones were found in recipient bone marrow, and some of the GvH clones appeared earlier in ileal mucosa or blood, which is consistent with an intestinal mucosal origin. In patients with donor T cell macrochimerism, the allografts had high GvH to HvG T cell clonal ratios.

In its sample, this clone was seen once. This receptor's antigen is unknown. The sample holds no much larger clone one base away, and base qualities are not on file. The library was generated by the immunoSEQ multiplex PCR assay. Adaptive Biotechnologies carried out high-throughput TCR-beta CDR3 sequencing of genomic DNA for most patients. The study's processing was this. TCR sequencing data were retrieved from Adaptive's ImmunoSEQ software for roughly 20 patients, whereas three other patients were processed with MiXCR and VDJtools. CDR3 nucleotide sequences shared between donor and recipient were removed because the origin of such sequences could not be assigned. Alloreactive clones required at least 2-fold expansion over unstimulated cells and minimum CFSE-low frequency of 0.002% (template counts) or 0.001% (read counts). Clones were considered mappable if detected in sequenced pre-transplant spleen, lymph node, or MLR CFSE-low populations of the donor or recipient. Cumulative frequency of alloreactive clones was calculated as a percentage of all sequences weighted by copy number. TCRdb holds this immuneACCESS table with in-frame rearrangements only. Some clones are missing; in checked studies, unresolved V genes explain under half, and the rest has no known cause. V and J calls and clone size come straight from that table; D and trimming were deduced from the DNA. In all, the sample holds 16,000 or so clones, and around 83% of those were seen once. The top ten clonotypes cover about 4% of the sample.

The TCR sequence derives from a human patient who received an intestinal transplant, so some T cells may come from the graft donor. The sample in question was ileum tissue, obtained around 580 days after intestinal transplantation. Recombination linked TRBV7-6 to TRBJ1-4; a stretch of 7 junction bases matches TRBD1. The DNA is as follows: TGTGCCAGCAGTCAGGGGGGGGTGCCCCTCGGAAAACTGTTTTTT. The resulting protein is CASSQGGVPLGKLFF. The reference TRBV7-6 and TRBJ1-4 proteins fill in what lies around the CDR3, so the full variable domain reads GAGVSQSPRYKVTKRGQDVALRCDPISGHVSLYWYRQALGQGPEFLTYFNYEAQQDKSGLPNDRFSAERPEGSISTLTIQRTEQRDSAMYRCASSQGGVPLGKLFFGSGTQLSVL.